This T cell receptor (beta chain) was sequenced in a study of cytomegalovirus exposure and HLA in healthy donors. Study in general: When just under 400 donors were genotyped, roughly 82% of them were found to fall in the Caucasian-associated ancestry cluster. The study, taken as a whole, reports: TCR beta chains numbering some 150 were designated cytomegalovirus-associated. The likely explanation for a cluster of highly shared sequence variants was sequencing artifact.

In the PCR, 60 Vbeta and 13 Jbeta primers were used. Assay: immunoSEQ multiplex PCR; the TCRdb copy retains only in-frame clones and omits some. Here the sample spans 200,000 to 250,000 clones, about 80% being singletons. As concerns this clone: What it binds is not known.

Healthy people donating bone marrow made up the donors. The CDR3 length is 15 residues. Germline CDR1 reads SGDLS; CDR2 reads YYNGEE. V was clipped by 4 bases and J by 11 bases; unmatched bases: 11. The receptor comes from a middle-aged woman in good health and CMV-seropositive. The sample consisted of PBMCs. V is TRBV9 and J is TRBJ1-4, with 10 bases matching TRBD1. The CDR3 loop is CASSPTGTGVEKLFF. CDR3 in DNA: TGTGCCAGCAGCCCCACCGGGACAGGGGTAGAGAAACTGTTTTTT. Using reference TRBV9 and TRBJ1-4 for the parts outside the CDR3, the full variable domain is DSGVTQTPKHLITATGQRVTLRCSPRSGDLSVYWYQQSLDQGLQFLIQYYNGEERAKGNILERFSAQQFPDLHSELNLSSLELGDSALYFCASSPTGTGVEKLFFGSGTQLSVL.